The clone carrying this TCR beta chain was counted ten times or more. Its antigen is not identified. Assembly of TCR beta libraries relied on iRepertoire HTBI primers together with Arm-PCR of CDR3 regions. TCRdb re-called the multiplex PCR reads through MiXCR, storing one row per CDR3 protein. Among around 360,000 distinct CDR3 sequences listed, under 20% were seen once. Trimming cost V 0 bases and J 4 bases; bases outside gene matches: 5. The germline V gene has CDR1 LGHDT and CDR2 YNNKEL (reference sequence). This CDR3 spans 16 amino acids. Time point of the sample: newly diagnosed GD, antithyroid drugs for less than 3 months. PBMCs provided the RNA from which the TCR library was made. This specimen comes from a study of regulatory T cells in long-lasting Graves disease. General study results and limits: Newly diagnosed disease favored TRBV20-1 and TRBJ2-1 over persistent disease. Compared with new cases, persistent Graves' patients showed reduced TCR diversity.

These same data were also listed under a study on T cells in Graves' hyperthyroidism and ophthalmopathy.

The clonotype originates from a woman under 30 with Graves disease. The rearrangement links TRBV3-1 to TRBJ1-5; 8 nucleotides match TRBD1. Sequenced material: peripheral blood mononuclear cells (PBMCs), taken at new diagnosis, from a patient treated with antithyroid drugs. CDR3 residues: CASSQDLRTGNQPQHF. CDR3 in DNA: TGTGCCAGCAGCCAAGATCTTAGGACAGGGAATCAGCCCCAGCATTTT.